This TCR beta chain was captured in a study of T cells in localized non-small cell lung cancer. Assay: immunoSEQ multiplex PCR; the TCRdb copy retains only in-frame clones and omits some. The sample has about 39,000 clones, about 85% seen once. Germline values: CDR1 MGHDK, CDR2 SYGVNS. The trim removed 2 bases at V and 6 bases at J, leaving 4 bases unmatched. The CDR3 has 16 amino acids. This chain uses TRBV25-1 with TRBJ2-1, with 13 nucleotides matching TRBD2. Here the sequenced sample was PBMCs, taken before any cancer treatment. The sequence was obtained from a woman aged 40 to 75 with stage II squamous cell lung carcinoma. CDR3 bases: TGTGCCAGCAGTGAACCCGGGACTAGCGGGATCAATGAGCAGTTCTTC. Amino acid sequence: CASSEPGTSGINEQFF. Together with reference TRBV25-1 and TRBJ2-1, the CDR3 gives the full variable domain: EADIYQTPRYLVIGTGKKITLECSQTMGHDKMYWYQQDPGMELHLIHYSYGVNSTEKGDLSSESTVSRIRTEHFPLTLESARPSHTSQYLCASSEPGTSGINEQFFGPGTRLTVL.